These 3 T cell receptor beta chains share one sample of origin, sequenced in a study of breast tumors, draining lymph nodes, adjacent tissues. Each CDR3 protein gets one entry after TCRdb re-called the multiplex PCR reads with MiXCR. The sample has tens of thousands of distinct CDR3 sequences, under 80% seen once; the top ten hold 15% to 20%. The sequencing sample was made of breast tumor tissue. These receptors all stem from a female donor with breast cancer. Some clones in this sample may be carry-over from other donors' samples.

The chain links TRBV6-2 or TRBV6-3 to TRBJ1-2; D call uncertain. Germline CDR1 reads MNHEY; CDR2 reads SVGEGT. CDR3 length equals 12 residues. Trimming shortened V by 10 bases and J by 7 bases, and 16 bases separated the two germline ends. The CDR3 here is CATLGRPGGYTF. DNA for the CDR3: TGTGCCACCCTTGGACGGCCGGGTGGCTACACCTTC.

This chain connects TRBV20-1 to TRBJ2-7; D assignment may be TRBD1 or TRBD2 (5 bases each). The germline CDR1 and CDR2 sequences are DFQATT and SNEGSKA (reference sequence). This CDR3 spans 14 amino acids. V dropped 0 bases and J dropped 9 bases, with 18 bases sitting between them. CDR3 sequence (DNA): TGCAGTGCTAGAGACGGGGCCGGACCCTCCGGGCAGTACTTC. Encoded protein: CSARDGAGPSGQYF.

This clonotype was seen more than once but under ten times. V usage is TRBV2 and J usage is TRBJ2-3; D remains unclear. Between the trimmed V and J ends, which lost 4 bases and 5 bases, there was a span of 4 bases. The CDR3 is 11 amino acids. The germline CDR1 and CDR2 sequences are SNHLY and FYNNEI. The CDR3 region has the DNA TGTGCCAGCAGTGCGGGAGATACGCAGTATTTT. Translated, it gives CASSAGDTQYF.